Below, 8 T cell receptor beta chains from the same sample are listed, as sequenced in a study of T cell responses to AZD1222 COVID-19 vaccine. Sequencing was performed with immunoSEQ multiplex PCR; in TCRdb, only in-frame clones are kept and a portion is missing. Counted here are about 88,000 clones, about nine tenths occurring once; the ten biggest clones make up around 5.8%. The sequencing used peripheral blood, collected 28 days after the second AZD1222 dose. The receptors were gathered from an adult who received the AZD1222 COVID-19 vaccine.

The rearrangement links TRBV6-5 to TRBJ2-5; either TRBD1 or TRBD2 may fit D (6 bases each). Germline lookup yields CDR1 MNHEY and CDR2 SVGAGI. The V gene lost 6 bases and the J gene lost 6 bases, with 14 bases spanning the gap. The CDR3 is 13 residues long. In DNA, the CDR3 is TGTGCCAGCAGATCGGGGGCGGCACAGACCCAGTACTTC. Amino acid sequence: CASRSGAAQTQYF.

This clone was detected only once. The chain has TRBV20-1 and TRBJ1-5; D gene unclear. Germline V gene sequence: CDR1 DFQATT, CDR2 SNEGSKA (reference sequence). V lost 3 bases and J 3 bases, leaving 9 bases between the germline ends. The CDR3 has 13 amino acids. CDR3 sequence: CSASRGNNQPQHF. The CDR3 nucleotides read TGCAGTGCTAGTCGGGGTAACAATCAGCCCCAGCATTTT.

This clone was counted once. This rearrangement joins TRBV30 to TRBJ1-4; D is ambiguous. This CDR3 has 13 amino acids. V was trimmed by 4 bases and J by 2 bases, leaving 8 bases between them. The germline V gene encodes CDR1 GTSNPN and CDR2 SVGIG (reference sequence). The CDR3 here is CAWTRNTNEKLFF. CDR3 DNA sequence: TGTGCCTGGACTCGGAATACTAATGAAAAACTGTTTTTT.

CDR3 bases: TGCGCCAGCAGCTTGGCGGCGGGGGGAGATACGCAGTATTTT. Translating gives CASSLAAGGDTQYF. V and J are TRBV5-1 and TRBJ2-3; TRBD2 aligns across 8 bases. The CDR3 is 14 residues long. With 0 bases clipped from V and 5 bases from J, the junction kept 2 bases outside the gene matches. CDR1 and CDR2 (germline): SGHRS, YFSETQ.

V is TRBV2 and J is TRBJ2-7; tentative D call: TRBD2 (6 bases). Trimming stripped 4 bases from V and 2 bases from J, with 12 bases between. Per the germline V gene, CDR1 is SNHLY and CDR2 is FYNNEI. CDR3 length: 14 amino acids. CDR3 nucleotide sequence: TGTGCCAGCAGTGCGGGGGACTGGGCCTACGAGCAGTACTTC. Amino acids: CASSAGDWAYEQYF.

The chain couples TRBV30 to TRBJ1-1, with D possibly being TRBD1 (5 bases). The CDR3 runs 13 residues. Trimming removed 8 bases from V and 0 bases from J, with 13 bases in between. CDR1 is GTSNPN and CDR2 is SVGIG in the germline V gene (reference sequence). CDR3 protein: CARVGPLNTEAFF. In DNA, the CDR3 is TGTGCCCGGGTGGGGCCCTTGAACACTGAAGCTTTCTTT. Filled out from reference TRBV30 and TRBJ1-1, the complete variable domain reads SQTIHQWPATLVQPVGSPLSLECTVEGTSNPNLYWYRQAAGRGLQLLFYSVGIGQISSEVPQNLSASRPQDRQFILSSKKLLLSDSGFYLCARVGPLNTEAFFGQGTRLTVV.

This chain links TRBV18 with TRBJ1-1; possible D gene TRBD1, 6 bases. Germline CDR1 and CDR2: KGHSH and LQKENI. This CDR3 comprises 14 residues. V was shortened by 3 bases and J by 5 bases, with 13 bases between the two germline ends. The CDR3 nucleotides read TGTGCCAGCTCACCCACAGGGCCCGAGACTGAAGCTTTCTTT. Protein product: CASSPTGPETEAFF.

V and J are TRBV4-1 and TRBJ2-2; D possibly matches TRBD1 or TRBD2 (5 bases each). Per the germline V gene, CDR1 is MGHRA and CDR2 is YSYEKL. The CDR3 runs 14 residues. Trimming took 4 bases from V and 3 from J, leaving 9 bases between them. CDR3 amino acids: CASSRDEYTGELFF. CDR3 sequence (DNA): TGCGCCAGCAGCCGGGACGAATACACCGGGGAGCTGTTTTTT.